The rows below give T cell receptor beta chains drawn from one sample of a study of blood T cell repertoires in COVID-19. Using immunoSEQ multiplex PCR, the repertoire was profiled, and TCRdb retains in-frame clones only, with some absent. The data hold about 290,000 clones, with around 85% observed a single time. The specimen sequenced was peripheral blood. The receptors were gathered from a woman in her 50s with active or convalescent COVID-19. Each CDR3 is given without its conserved first and last residue. Fields, in order: V gene, J gene, CDR3 protein.

V gene: TRBV19; J gene: TRBJ2-7; CDR3 protein: ASQGQGMNEQY
V gene: TRBV12-3/TRBV12-4; J gene: TRBJ1-2; CDR3 protein: ASSHPDRLFYT
V gene: TRBV4-1; J gene: TRBJ2-2; CDR3 protein: ASSQESTSGYTGELF
V gene: TRBV9; J gene: TRBJ2-2; CDR3 protein: ASSVDGTGDTGELF
V gene: TRBV10-3; J gene: TRBJ1-5; CDR3 protein: AISGHRGEPQH
V gene: TRBV15; J gene: TRBJ2-1; CDR3 protein: ATSGGQGAKNYNEQF
V gene: TRBV5-1; J gene: TRBJ2-1; CDR3 protein: ASSFLAGESSEQF
V gene: TRBV4-1; J gene: TRBJ2-1; CDR3 protein: ASSQAARAVNEQF
V gene: TRBV11-2; J gene: TRBJ2-3; CDR3 protein: ASSTLASTDTQY
V gene: TRBV5-1; J gene: TRBJ2-1; CDR3 protein: ASSLGAGARDNEQF
V gene: TRBV5-1; J gene: TRBJ1-4; CDR3 protein: ASSMDREEKLF
V gene: TRBV6-4; J gene: TRBJ2-1; CDR3 protein: ASSILAGIYNEQF
V gene: TRBV6-1; J gene: TRBJ1-1; CDR3 protein: ASSESGRVDTEAF
V gene: TRBV4-1; J gene: TRBJ1-2; CDR3 protein: ASSQAAAYYGYT
V gene: TRBV2; J gene: TRBJ1-5; CDR3 protein: ASSLESGYQPQH
V gene: TRBV7-2; J gene: TRBJ2-5; CDR3 protein: ASSLALAGAPFY
V gene: TRBV5-1; J gene: TRBJ1-1; CDR3 protein: ASSPAVEAEAF